The 23 T cell receptor beta chains reported below all come from one sample, sequenced in a study of cytomegalovirus exposure and HLA in healthy donors. PCR amplification relied on 60 Vbeta primers (plus 13 Jbeta primers). Using immunoSEQ multiplex PCR, the repertoire was profiled, and TCRdb retains in-frame clones only, with some absent. The table has around 150,000 clones, less than 85% seen once. Sequencing used PBMCs. The receptor source for this set is a man aged 55 to 69 in good health and CMV-seronegative.

This chain links TRBV6-5 with TRBJ1-5, with D perhaps matching TRBD1 (5 bases). This CDR3 is built from 15 residues. Germline values: CDR1 MNHEY, CDR2 SVGAGI. V was pared by 0 bases and J by 3 bases, with 9 bases between. The CDR3 DNA follows: TGTGCCAGCAGTTACTCAGGGGTCTTCAATCAGCCCCAGCATTTT. It specifies CASSYSGVFNQPQHF.

This clone was picked up a small number of times. One end of the junction does not line up with germline, which may come from a read error. The chain links TRBV7-9 to TRBJ1-5, with D uncertain. The CDR3 runs to 12 residues. CDR1 SEHNR and CDR2 FQNEAQ come from the germline V gene (reference sequence). The CDR3 nucleotides read TGTTCCAGCAGCTTAGCCGGTCAGCCCCAGCATTTT. It yields the protein CSSSLAGQPQHF.

This chain uses TRBV6-6 with TRBJ2-7; D gene uncertain. The CDR3 loop spans 13 amino acids. Trimming pared 4 bases from V and 2 bases from J, leaving 9 bases between. Per the germline V gene, CDR1 is MNHNY and CDR2 is SVGAGI (reference sequence). The CDR3 loop reads CASSSKAPYEQYF. CDR3 in DNA: TGTGCCAGCAGTTCCAAAGCCCCCTACGAGCAGTACTTC.

This clone was seen only a few times. The V gene is TRBV7-2, the J gene TRBJ1-1; D not certain. CDR3 length: 12 residues. V lost 3 bases and J lost 2, with 4 bases in between. Looked up from germline, CDR1 is SGHTA and CDR2 is FQGNSA. The CDR3 protein is CASSFSNTEAFF. The CDR3, as DNA: TGTGCCAGCAGCTTTAGCAACACTGAAGCTTTCTTT.

This clone showed up just once. The chain uses TRBV5-1 and TRBJ2-7; D may be TRBD2 (6 bases). With 3 bases removed from V and 0 bases from J, the gap between germline ends came to 13 bases. The CDR3 covers 15 residues. Germline V gene data show CDR1 as SGHRS and CDR2 as YFSETQ. The CDR3 region is CASSSSGGSSYEQYF. In DNA form, the CDR3 reads TGCGCCAGCAGCTCGTCCGGGGGAAGCTCCTACGAGCAGTACTTC.

The chain is built from TRBV19 and TRBJ1-1; no clear D. V lost 3 bases, J lost 1 base, and 9 bases lay in between. The CDR3 consists of 14 residues. Germline V gene sequence: CDR1 LNHDA, CDR2 SQIVND (reference sequence). Here the CDR3 DNA reads TGTGCCAGTAGTATTCGTACAACGAACACTGAAGCTTTCTTT. It is translated as CASSIRTTNTEAFF.

In this sample, this clone turned up once. This chain connects TRBV5-6 to TRBJ1-3, with D possibly TRBD1 on 5 matching bases. CDR1 and CDR2 from the germline V gene are SGHDT and YYEEEE. The length of the CDR3 is 17 residues. V gave up 2 bases and J gave up 0 bases, with 15 bases separating them. Written as DNA, the CDR3 is TGTGCCAGCAGCTTACAGGTTTTGGCAGTCTCTGGAAACACCATATATTTT. Translating it yields CASSLQVLAVSGNTIYF.

The J gene is TRBJ2-3, the V gene TRBV11-1; 8 positions match TRBD2. The CDR3 is 16 residues long. In germline, CDR1 is SGHAT, CDR2 FQDESV (reference sequence). V lost 3 bases and J lost 0; bases outside the gene matches: 5. Written as DNA, the CDR3 is TGTGCCAGCAGCTTCTCCGGGACTAGGAGCACAGATACGCAGTATTTT. Its protein is CASSFSGTRSTDTQYF.

DNA of the CDR3: TGTGCCAGCAGCTTAGTAGGTCGCGGCGGTCTCCAAGAGACCCAGTACTTC. Translating it yields CASSLVGRGGLQETQYF. V usage is TRBV7-2 and J usage is TRBJ2-5; D unclear. The length of the CDR3 is 17 residues. V was clipped by 1 base and J by 1 base, with 16 bases between them. The germline CDR1 and CDR2 sequences are SGHTA and FQGNSA.

The chain is built from TRBV7-2 and TRBJ2-7; 7 bases agree with TRBD2. Losses at the gene ends were 5 bases for V and 3 bases for J; bases not matched to a gene: 7. Germline V gene sequence: CDR1 SGHTA, CDR2 FQGNSA. This CDR3 spans 14 amino acids. The CDR3 region is CASSPPSGYYEQYF. The DNA for the CDR3 is TGTGCCAGCAGCCCCCCTAGCGGATACTACGAGCAGTACTTC.

Only a few counts were recorded for this clone. The chain is built from TRBV5-5 and TRBJ2-7; 7 bases line up with TRBD2. Germline-derived CDR1 and CDR2 are SGHKS and YYEKEE (reference sequence). V trimming: 0 bases; J trimming: 0 bases; junction bases outside the gene matches: 0. The CDR3 extends over 14 amino acids. The CDR3 loop reads CASSLAGGSYEQYF. DNA for the CDR3: TGTGCCAGCAGCTTGGCGGGGGGCTCCTACGAGCAGTACTTC.

The chain combines TRBV7-2 with TRBJ2-3; 8 positions agree with TRBD1. V lost 5 bases to trimming and J lost 1 base; unmatched junction nucleotides: 5. CDR1 and CDR2 from the germline V gene are SGHTA and FQGNSA. CDR3 length: 15 residues. CDR3 residues: CASSPWGQGTDTQYF. In DNA, the CDR3 is TGTGCCAGCAGCCCTTGGGGACAGGGCACAGATACGCAGTATTTT.

This clone was detected once. This chain links TRBV19 with TRBJ2-3, with D tentatively TRBD2 (5 bases). There are 15 residues in the CDR3. V lost 5 bases to trimming and J lost 3 bases, with 15 bases between them. From germline, CDR1 is LNHDA and CDR2 SQIVND (reference sequence). Here the CDR3 reads CASSPRDGRTDTQYF. The CDR3 DNA reads TGTGCCAGTAGTCCCCGGGATGGTCGTACAGATACGCAGTATTTT.

V usage is TRBV18 and J usage is TRBJ2-3; D is perhaps TRBD2 (5 bases). Between the trimmed V and J ends, which lost 2 bases and 3 bases, there was a span of 12 bases. CDR3 size: 15 residues. Germline assignment: CDR1 KGHSH and CDR2 LQKENI. CDR3 DNA: TGTGCCAGCTCACCAGCGTACCGGGAAACAGATACGCAGTATTTT. Translating it yields CASSPAYRETDTQYF.

The V call is TRBV7-8, the J call TRBJ1-1; no clear D gene. V gave up 3 bases and J gave up 5 bases, with 4 bases separating them. This CDR3 has 11 amino acids. The germline CDR1 and CDR2 sequences are SGHVS and FQNEAQ. The CDR3 sequence is CASSFLTEAFF. In nucleotides, the CDR3 is TGTGCCAGCAGCTTTTTAACTGAAGCTTTCTTT. Full variable domain (missing parts from reference TRBV7-8 and TRBJ1-1): GAGVSQSPRYKVAKRGQDVALRCDPISGHVSLFWYQQALGQGPEFLTYFQNEAQLDKSGLPSDRFFAERPEGSVSTLKIQRTQQEDSAVYLCASSFLTEAFFGQGTRLTVV.

This clone appeared a single time. V gene TRBV18 combines with J gene TRBJ2-7; D possibly corresponds to TRBD1 (5 bases). CDR3 length: 13 residues. V was trimmed by 3 bases and J by 2 bases, leaving 8 bases between them. From germline, CDR1 is KGHSH and CDR2 LQKENI. CDR3 DNA: TGTGCCAGCTCACCTGGACAAACCTACGAGCAGTACTTC. It is translated as CASSPGQTYEQYF.

J is TRBJ2-7 and V is TRBV7-9; no reliable D call. V lost 4 bases and J 8 bases, leaving 15 bases between the germline ends. This CDR3 has 13 residues. The germline V gene encodes CDR1 SEHNR and CDR2 FQNEAQ (reference sequence). This CDR3 reads CASSSDISQKQYF. In DNA, the CDR3 is TGTGCCAGCAGCTCCGACATTTCCCAGAAGCAGTACTTC.

The V and J genes are TRBV27 and TRBJ2-3; D remains ambiguous. This CDR3 region has 14 residues. Germline V gives CDR1 MNHEY, CDR2 SMNVEV (reference sequence). Trimming pared 2 bases from V and 2 bases from J, leaving 8 bases between. The CDR3 coding sequence is TGTGCCAGCAGTTTAGTCAGTTCCACAGATACGCAGTATTTT. Protein sequence: CASSLVSSTDTQYF.

The chain uses TRBV6-5 and TRBJ2-3; 8 nucleotides line up with TRBD2. Looked up from germline, CDR1 is MNHEY and CDR2 is SVGAGI. The CDR3 is made up of 15 amino acids. V lost 6 bases, J lost 4 bases, and 9 bases stayed unmatched. CDR3 DNA sequence: TGTGCCAGCAGAAGGGGACTAGTTGGCCCAGATACGCAGTATTTT. Its protein product is CASRRGLVGPDTQYF.

This chain uses TRBV6-6 with TRBJ2-5, with D unresolved. The V gene's germline CDR1 is MNHNY and CDR2 SVGAGI (reference sequence). This CDR3 contains 14 residues. The V gene lost 0 bases and the J gene lost 0 bases, with 5 bases spanning the gap. Here the CDR3 reads CASSYSRNQETQYF. In DNA form, the CDR3 reads TGTGCCAGCAGTTACTCGCGGAACCAAGAGACCCAGTACTTC.

The chain recombines TRBV2 with TRBJ2-2, with a weak D call TRBD1 (5 bases). CDR1 and CDR2 (germline): SNHLY, FYNNEI. The CDR3 extends over 14 amino acids. Trimming stripped 4 bases from V and 5 bases from J, with 11 bases between. The CDR3 protein is CASSGIGATGELFF. The DNA for the CDR3 is TGTGCCAGCAGTGGGATAGGGGCGACCGGGGAGCTGTTTTTT. Drawing the rest from reference TRBV2 and TRBJ2-2, the complete variable domain is EPEVTQTPSHQVTQMGQEVILRCVPISNHLYFYWYRQILGQKVEFLVSFYNNEISEKSEIFDDQFSVERPDGSNFTLKIRSTKLEDSAMYFCASSGIGATGELFFGEGSRLTVL.

The gene calls are TRBV28 and TRBJ2-5, with TRBD1 as a possible D gene (6 bases). CDR3 length: 13 amino acids. Germline CDR1 is MDHEN and CDR2 is SYDVKM. V was pared by 6 bases and J by 2 bases, with 10 bases between. The CDR3 coding sequence is TGTGCCAGCAGCCCGGGACAACAAGAGACCCAGTACTTC. This codes for CASSPGQQETQYF.

This clone appeared once. The V call is TRBV11-2, the J call TRBJ2-7, with D tentatively TRBD2 (6 bases). Per germline, CDR1 SGHAT and CDR2 FQNNGV. V shed 0 bases and J shed 2 bases, with 8 bases lying between them. This CDR3 spans 14 amino acids. CDR3 sequence reads: CASSLDREAYEQYF. CDR3 DNA: TGTGCCAGCAGCTTAGACAGGGAGGCCTACGAGCAGTACTTC. The full variable domain, its missing parts supplied by reference TRBV11-2 and TRBJ2-7, is EAGVAQSPRYKIIEKRQSVAFWCNPISGHATLYWYQQILGQGPKLLIQFQNNGVVDDSQLPKDRFSAERLKGVDSTLKIQPAKLEDSAVYLCASSLDREAYEQYFGPGTRLTVT.